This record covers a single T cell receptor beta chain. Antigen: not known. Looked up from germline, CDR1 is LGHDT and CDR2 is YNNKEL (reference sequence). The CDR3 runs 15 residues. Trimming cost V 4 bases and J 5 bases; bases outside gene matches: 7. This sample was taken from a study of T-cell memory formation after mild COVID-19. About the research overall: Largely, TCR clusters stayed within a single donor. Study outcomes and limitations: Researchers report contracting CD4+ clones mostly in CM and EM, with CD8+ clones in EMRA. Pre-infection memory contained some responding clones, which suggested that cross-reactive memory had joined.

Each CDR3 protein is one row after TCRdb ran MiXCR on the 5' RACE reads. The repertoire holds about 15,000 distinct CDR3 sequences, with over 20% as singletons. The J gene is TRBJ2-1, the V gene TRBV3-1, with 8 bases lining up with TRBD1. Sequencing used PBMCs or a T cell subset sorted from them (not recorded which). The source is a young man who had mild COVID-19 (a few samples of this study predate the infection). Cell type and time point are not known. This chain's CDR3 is CASSRGQGGHNEQFF. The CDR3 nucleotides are TGTGCCAGCAGCCGCGGACAGGGAGGACACAATGAGCAGTTCTTC.